This T cell receptor (beta chain) came from a study of T-cell reconstitution after alpha-beta-depleted transplantation in children. A TCRbeta library incorporating unique molecular identifiers was prepared. Using its own MiXCR run on the PCR reads, TCRdb lists one record per CDR3 protein. Among about 460,000 distinct CDR3 sequences, about 10% were seen once, and the ten largest hold 2%. In this sample, this clonotype turned up many times. The clonotype originates from a child aged 2-15 years with inherited bone marrow failure, due to receive a stem cell transplant. The input for sequencing was PBMCs, taken before TCRalphabeta/CD19-depleted stem cell transplant.

CDR3 nucleotides: TGTGCCACCAGCAGAAACAGGGGAGGTTCAGATACGCAGTATTTT. Translating it yields CATSRNRGGSDTQYF. The J gene is TRBJ2-3, the V gene TRBV15, with a possible D match to TRBD1 (7 bases). This CDR3 contains 15 residues. Per the germline V gene, CDR1 is LNHNV and CDR2 is YYDKDF (reference sequence). Between the trimmed V and J ends, which lost 2 bases and 4 bases, there was a span of 13 bases.